The subject of this entry is one TCR beta chain. Using a J-beta primer mix together with a sample-barcoded 5' primer, a second PCR was run for roughly 7 to 12 cycles. Tags on each cDNA molecule came from a template-switch adaptor with 12 random nucleotides. TCRdb recomputed calls from the 5' RACE reads with MiXCR, one row per CDR3 protein. The sample contains 780,000 or so distinct CDR3 sequences, approximately 53% of which appear only once. The length of the CDR3 is 16 residues. The junction had 1 base not matched to a gene; V was cut back by 2 bases and J by 0 bases. From germline, CDR1 is MDHEN and CDR2 SYDVKM. Each donor had 7.5 to 10 milliliters of peripheral blood drawn. A minimum of 6.5 million PBMCs was isolated per sample. The source of the sample is a study of blood T cells in healthy people across ages.

This TCR came from a man aged 35-49 years in good health. Sequenced sample: blood. The chain joins TRBV28 to TRBJ2-2; 9 bases agree with TRBD2. The CDR3 loop reads CASSLPSGTNTGELFF. CDR3 nucleotides: TGTGCCAGCAGTTTACCTAGCGGGACGAACACCGGGGAGCTGTTTTTT.